The TCR beta chain described here comes from a study of vaccination and CD4 T cells after COVID-19. Study-wide background: Drawing of post-COVID samples took place a median about 100 days after diagnosis (range 35 to 161). Stimulation used overlapping spike peptides from SARS-CoV-2, HCoV-NL63, HCoV-OC43 and HCoV-229E. Study-level results: Spike mono-reactivity was the property of 304 of 307 vaccine-specific clones in convalescent patients.

Germline-derived CDR1 and CDR2 are MNHNS and SASEGT. The CDR3 is 14 amino acids. After removal of 5 bases from V and 2 bases from J, the junction contained 3 bases not matched to a gene. This clonotype was detected only a few times. Its antigen is currently unknown. Treatment of the sample: roughly 10-day PBMC culture with coronavirus spike peptide pools or control peptides (ViraFEST assay). Unexposed donor CD4+ T cells predated the COVID-19 pandemic, collected 2011-2018. Peptide-pool expansion of antigen-specific T cells preceded TCR sequencing in ViraFEST. Cultured CD4+ T cells had their DNA profiled by the Oncomine TCR Beta short-read assay. MiXCR, run by TCRdb on the PCR reads, gives a single entry per CDR3 protein. In the table there are 7,000 to 9,000 distinct CDR3 sequences, around 53% of which are singletons.

The gene calls are TRBV6-1 and TRBJ1-2; 9 bases fit TRBD1. The receptor was isolated from a human donor in good health. Specimen: CD4+ T cells from blood, cultured in vitro. CDR3 nucleotide sequence: TGTGCCAGCAGTCCCACAGGGGGCAACTATGGCTACACCTTC. It translates to CASSPTGGNYGYTF.